The 32 T cell receptor beta chains presented below share a single source sample, sequenced in a study of blood T cell repertoires in COVID-19. Only in-frame clones appear in the TCRdb table, and some are missing; sequencing was by immunoSEQ multiplex PCR. Among roughly 90,000 clones listed, around four fifths were seen once. The specimen was peripheral blood. The receptors here all came from a woman aged 80 or over with active or convalescent COVID-19.

The table lists this clone with a count of one. The rearrangement joins TRBV25-1 to TRBJ1-4; 9 bases are shared with TRBD1. Germline CDR1 and CDR2: MGHDK and SYGVNS. The ends lost 3 bases at V and 7 bases at J; junction bases unmatched: 6. This CDR3 is 15 amino acids long. The CDR3 DNA follows: TGTGCCAGCAGTGACTACAGGGGGCGCGGTGAAAAACTGTTTTTT. This translates into CASSDYRGRGEKLFF.

The V and J genes are TRBV19 and TRBJ1-2; D not certain. The V end was cut by 6 bases, the J end by 5 bases, with 13 bases between. CDR1 and CDR2 from the germline V gene are LNHDA and SQIVND (reference sequence). The CDR3 contains 13 residues. CDR3 residues: CASSRHPGYGYTF. The CDR3 nucleotides are TGTGCCAGTAGCAGACACCCGGGGTATGGCTACACCTTC.

The rearrangement joins TRBV7-2 to TRBJ1-5; D may be TRBD1 (5 bases). Germline V gene data show CDR1 as SGHTA and CDR2 as FQGNSA. With 4 bases removed from V and 2 bases from J, the gap between germline ends came to 9 bases. The CDR3 consists of 14 residues. In DNA form, the CDR3 reads TGTGCCAGCAGCTCGACAGTAGGCAATCAGCCCCAGCATTTT. This gives the protein CASSSTVGNQPQHF.

Of note for this clone: The junction and the germline gene differ at one end; a read error may be behind it. V is TRBV30 and J is TRBJ2-1; TRBD1 might be the D (5 bases). The CDR3 runs 11 residues. Germline V gives CDR1 GTSNPN, CDR2 SVGIG (reference sequence). The CDR3 loop is CARSTGDEQFF. The CDR3 DNA is TGTGCCCGGAGTACAGGCGATGAGCAGTTCTTC.

The chain carries TRBV2 and TRBJ1-4, with 7 bases that match TRBD1. CDR1 SNHLY and CDR2 FYNNEI come from the germline V gene. After removal of 2 bases from V and 6 bases from J, the junction contained 6 bases not matched to a gene. This CDR3 region has 15 residues. The CDR3: CASSENGQVDEKLFF. The CDR3 bases are TGTGCCAGCAGTGAAAACGGACAGGTGGATGAAAAACTGTTTTTT.

V gene TRBV18 combines with J gene TRBJ2-7, with 8 positions matching TRBD1. The CDR3 has 14 residues. Looked up from germline, CDR1 is KGHSH and CDR2 is LQKENI. Trimming took 3 bases from V and 6 from J; bases not matched to a gene: 7. Here the CDR3 reads CASSPGTGGSEQYF. DNA for the CDR3: TGTGCCAGCTCACCCGGGACAGGAGGAAGCGAGCAGTACTTC. Full variable domain (missing parts from reference TRBV18 and TRBJ2-7): NAGVMQNPRHLVRRRGQEARLRCSPMKGHSHVYWYRQLPEEGLKFMVYLQKENIIDESGMPKERFSAEFPKEGPSILRIQQVVRGDSAAYFCASSPGTGGSEQYFGPGTRLTVT.

Here the CDR3 DNA reads TGTGCCAGCAGCTTATTTAGCCTAGCGGGAGGCGGTGGGGCCAACGTCCTGACTTTC. Its protein product is CASSLFSLAGGGGANVLTF. V and J are TRBV7-9 and TRBJ2-6, with 11 nucleotides matching TRBD2. V was pared by 2 bases and J by 3 bases, with 9 bases of the junction left unmatched. The CDR3 extends over 19 amino acids. Germline V gene data show CDR1 as SEHNR and CDR2 as FQNEAQ (reference sequence).

The chain carries TRBV5-8 and TRBJ2-1, with D perhaps matching TRBD1 (5 bases). The germline CDR1 and CDR2 sequences are SGHTS and YDEGEE. V gave up 6 bases and J gave up 9 bases, with 25 bases separating them. This CDR3 has 16 residues. Here the CDR3 DNA reads TGTGCCAGCAACGGCGCCTCAGGGCAGCTCAGTCGTGAGCAGTTCTTC. It is translated as CASNGASGQLSREQFF.

CDR3 nucleotides: TGCGCCAGCAGCCAAGATCGGCCGGGGGGCTTCACCGGGGAGCTGTTTTTT. Translated, it gives CASSQDRPGGFTGELFF. The rearrangement uses TRBV4-3 and TRBJ2-2; a weak D match, TRBD2 (7 bases). The CDR3 loop spans 17 amino acids. V was shortened by 0 bases and J by 4 bases, with 15 bases between the two germline ends. The germline CDR1 and CDR2 sequences are LGHNA and YSLEER.

The chain links TRBV10-3 to TRBJ1-1; D is uncertain. Trimming cost V 7 bases and J 0 bases, with 12 bases left between them. In germline, CDR1 is ENHRY, CDR2 SYGVKD. The CDR3 has 14 residues. The CDR3 region has the DNA TGTGCCATCACTATGACGGGGATGAACACTGAAGCTTTCTTT. This gives the protein CAITMTGMNTEAFF.

The chain is built from TRBV28 and TRBJ1-2, with no clear D. Trimming pared 3 bases from V and 8 bases from J, leaving 13 bases between. The CDR3 has 13 amino acids. Germline assignment: CDR1 MDHEN and CDR2 SYDVKM. DNA of the CDR3: TGTGCCAGCAGTTTCCTTCAGGAGGGCGGCTACACCTTC. This translates into CASSFLQEGGYTF.

The chain is built from TRBV19 and TRBJ1-5, with D perhaps TRBD1 (6 bases). Germline-derived CDR1 and CDR2 are LNHDA and SQIVND (reference sequence). Deletions cut 4 bases from V and 2 bases from J, with 9 bases between. The CDR3 has 14 amino acids. CDR3 nucleotides: TGTGCCAGTAGTACATCAGGGGGCAATCAGCCCCAGCATTTT. Its protein is CASSTSGGNQPQHF.

This chain joins TRBV2 and TRBJ1-2; D uncertain. The germline V and J ends were trimmed by 5 bases and 7 bases, with 17 bases remaining between them. The CDR3 is 14 amino acids. Germline V gene lookup returns CDR1 SNHLY and CDR2 FYNNEI. The CDR3 spells CASSIQVGSGGYTF. Here the CDR3 DNA reads TGTGCCAGCAGTATTCAGGTCGGTAGCGGTGGCTACACCTTC.

The V gene is TRBV23-1, the J gene TRBJ2-4; perhaps TRBD2 as D (6 bases). TRBV23-1 is an open reading frame whose function is uncertain. Trimming removed 7 bases from V and 8 bases from J, with 24 bases in between. The CDR3 consists of 16 residues. CDR3 sequence (DNA): TGCGCCAGCACCCAATCCCCGGGGGACGATGGGGACATTCAGTACTTC. It encodes CASTQSPGDDGDIQYF.

J is TRBJ1-1 and V is TRBV5-1; D unresolved. Trimming shortened V by 2 bases and J by 5 bases, and 13 bases separated the two germline ends. CDR3 length equals 14 residues. Germline V gives CDR1 SGHRS, CDR2 YFSETQ. The CDR3 DNA sequence: TGCGCCAGCAGCTTATCTTTGGAGGGAACTGAAGCTTTCTTT. Its translation: CASSLSLEGTEAFF. The full variable domain, with the rest looked up from reference TRBV5-1 and TRBJ1-1, is KAGVTQTPRYLIKTRGQQVTLSCSPISGHRSVSWYQQTPGQGLQFLFEYFSETQRNKGNFPGRFSGRQFSNSRSEMNVSTLELGDSALYLCASSLSLEGTEAFFGQGTRLTVV.

The V gene is TRBV3-1 (or the pseudogene TRBV3-2), the J gene TRBJ1-4; D not resolved. CDR3 length: 16 amino acids. From germline, CDR1 is LGHDT and CDR2 YNNKEL (reference sequence). The V gene lost 4 bases and the J gene lost 6 bases, with 18 bases spanning the gap. The CDR3 region is CASSRGPTGSHEKLFF. In DNA, the CDR3 is TGTGCCAGCAGCCGAGGTCCTACGGGTTCTCATGAAAAACTGTTTTTT.

The sample holds a few counts of this clone. This chain uses TRBV19 with TRBJ1-5, with D perhaps matching TRBD1 (6 bases). The V and J ends lost 4 bases and 6 bases respectively, with 10 bases between them. The CDR3 runs 13 residues. Germline V gene data show CDR1 as LNHDA and CDR2 as SQIVND (reference sequence). Written as DNA, the CDR3 is TGTGCCAGTAGTACTTACAGGGCTCAGCCCCAGCATTTT. Translated, it gives CASSTYRAQPQHF.

The chain is built from TRBV7-9 and TRBJ1-3, with D unclear. The V end was cut by 7 bases, the J end by 4 bases, with 14 bases between. The V gene's germline CDR1 is SEHNR and CDR2 FQNEAQ (reference sequence). This CDR3 region has 14 residues. In DNA, the CDR3 is TGTGCCAGCACTATGGGAGGGCTCGGAAACACCATATATTTT. As protein: CASTMGGLGNTIYF. The full variable domain, completed using reference TRBV7-9 and TRBJ1-3, is DTGVSQNPRHKITKRGQNVTFRCDPISEHNRLYWYRQTLGQGPEFLTYFQNEAQLEKSRLLSDRFSAERPKGSFSTLEIQRTEQGDSAMYLCASTMGGLGNTIYFGEGSWLTVV.

This clone was counted between two and nine times. The V call is TRBV7-9, the J call TRBJ2-3, with a tentative D call TRBD1 (5 bases). V lost 5 bases to trimming and J lost 3 bases, with 15 bases between them. CDR1 is SEHNR and CDR2 is FQNEAQ in the germline V gene (reference sequence). The CDR3 loop spans 15 amino acids. The CDR3 coding sequence is TGTGCCAGCAGCCGCGTCAGGGTTGGGACAGATACGCAGTATTTT. Its protein is CASSRVRVGTDTQYF.

This clone was counted only a few times. Here the CDR3 reads CASSLAAGYHYGYTF. The CDR3 DNA reads TGCGCCAGCAGCTTGGCCGCAGGTTACCACTATGGCTACACCTTC. The rearrangement joins TRBV5-1 to TRBJ1-2; D gene ambiguous. Germline CDR1 is SGHRS and CDR2 is YFSETQ. With 0 bases removed from V and 3 bases from J, the gap between germline ends came to 12 bases. The CDR3 spans 15 residues.

The V gene is TRBV5-1, the J gene TRBJ1-1, with 7 bases that match TRBD1. The CDR3 has 15 amino acids. V shed 4 bases and J 0 bases; nucleotides not matched to a gene: 6. The germline V gene has CDR1 SGHRS and CDR2 YFSETQ. This CDR3 reads CASSPRDSMNTEAFF. CDR3 DNA sequence: TGCGCCAGCAGCCCCCGGGACAGCATGAACACTGAAGCTTTCTTT. The entire variable domain, with the rest obtained from reference TRBV5-1 and TRBJ1-1, is as follows: KAGVTQTPRYLIKTRGQQVTLSCSPISGHRSVSWYQQTPGQGLQFLFEYFSETQRNKGNFPGRFSGRQFSNSRSEMNVSTLELGDSALYLCASSPRDSMNTEAFFGQGTRLTVV.

The chain couples TRBV5-1 to TRBJ1-1; weak D call: TRBD1 (6 bases). CDR3 size: 14 residues. The germline V gene has CDR1 SGHRS and CDR2 YFSETQ. V lost 4 bases and J 1 base, leaving 11 bases between the germline ends. The DNA for the CDR3 is TGCGCCAGCAGCGCCGGGACACGGAACACTGAAGCTTTCTTT. Protein sequence: CASSAGTRNTEAFF.

The chain couples TRBV18 to TRBJ1-1; no clear D gene. Trimming took 5 bases from V and 5 from J, leaving 18 bases between them. The CDR3 totals 15 residues. Germline CDR1 and CDR2: KGHSH and LQKENI. CDR3 DNA sequence: TGTGCCAGCTCAGAGGCGGCGCCAGCGGGAACTGAAGCTTTCTTT. This encodes CASSEAAPAGTEAFF.

J is TRBJ2-5 and V is TRBV7-9, with 12 nucleotides matching TRBD2. The CDR3 is 16 amino acids. The V gene's germline CDR1 is SEHNR and CDR2 FQNEAQ (reference sequence). Trimming took 2 bases from V and 5 from J; bases not matched to a gene: 6. The CDR3 DNA reads TGTGCCAGCAGCTTACTAGCGGGGGGGACCCGGGAGACCCAGTACTTC. Its protein product is CASSLLAGGTRETQYF.

The V and J genes are TRBV19 and TRBJ2-1; TRBD2 is a possible D gene (5 bases). This CDR3 has 15 amino acids. V was pared by 9 bases and J by 0 bases, with 15 bases between. CDR1 and CDR2 from the germline V gene are LNHDA and SQIVND (reference sequence). CDR3 sequence reads: CASSLAGRSYNEQFF. CDR3 coding DNA: TGTGCCAGCTCCTTGGCGGGCCGCTCCTACAATGAGCAGTTCTTC.

V gene TRBV6-5 combines with J gene TRBJ1-4; TRBD1 is a possible D gene (5 bases). V was shortened by 7 bases and J by 5 bases, with 11 bases between the two germline ends. Looked up from germline, CDR1 is MNHEY and CDR2 is SVGAGI. CDR3 length: 13 residues. CDR3 residues: CASKGTLNEKLFF. The DNA of the CDR3 is TGTGCCAGCAAGGGGACTTTGAATGAAAAACTGTTTTTT.

The genes are TRBV3-1 (or the pseudogene TRBV3-2) and TRBJ2-7, with D hard to call. Trimming removed 3 bases from V and 3 bases from J, with 9 bases in between. This CDR3 has 13 amino acids. The germline V gene has CDR1 LGHDT and CDR2 YNNKEL (reference sequence). The DNA of the CDR3 is TGTGCCAGCAGCCACGCCCACATCTACGAGCAGTACTTC. Its translation is CASSHAHIYEQYF.

In this sample, this clone turned up a few times. This chain links TRBV5-4 with TRBJ1-4; 7 bases are a match to TRBD1. Per the germline V gene, CDR1 is SGHNT and CDR2 is YYREEE (reference sequence). V lost 5 bases to trimming and J lost 3 bases; unmatched junction nucleotides: 10. This CDR3 has 16 amino acids. The DNA for the CDR3 is TGTGCCAGCAGTTTAGACAGGGCGTCCCCTAATGAAAAACTGTTTTTT. This sequence encodes CASSLDRASPNEKLFF. Full variable domain (remainder filled in from reference TRBV5-4 and TRBJ1-4): ETGVTQSPTHLIKTRGQQVTLRCSSQSGHNTVSWYQQALGQGPQFIFQYYREEENGRGNFPPRFSGLQFPNYSSELNVNALELDDSALYLCASSLDRASPNEKLFFGSGTQLSVL.

The chain is built from TRBV3-1 (or the pseudogene TRBV3-2) and TRBJ1-2; the D gene is possibly TRBD1 (6 bases). CDR1 and CDR2 from the germline V gene are LGHDT and YNNKEL (reference sequence). V lost 3 bases and J 6 bases, leaving 17 bases between the germline ends. CDR3 length equals 15 residues. CDR3 in amino acids: CASSHTGTKTHGYTF. CDR3 DNA sequence: TGTGCCAGCAGCCACACCGGGACAAAGACTCATGGCTACACCTTC.

This rearrangement joins TRBV24-1 to TRBJ2-1, with 10 bases that match TRBD1. Trimming at V came to 6 bases and at J to 9 bases, leaving 7 bases not matched to a gene. This CDR3 has 14 residues. From germline, CDR1 is KGHDR and CDR2 SFDVKD. CDR3 nucleotide sequence: TGTGCCACCAGTTTGGGACAGGGGATAAGTGAGCAGTTCTTC. Protein product: CATSLGQGISEQFF.

This clone was observed once. This chain joins TRBV28 and TRBJ1-1; 9 bases are shared with TRBD1. CDR3 size: 16 residues. The trim removed 6 bases at V and 5 bases at J, leaving 13 bases unmatched. Germline CDR1 MDHEN, CDR2 SYDVKM. The CDR3 region is CASRTQGAYIRTEAFF. The CDR3 nucleotides are TGTGCCAGCAGGACACAGGGGGCCTATATAAGGACTGAAGCTTTCTTT.

This clone was detected ten times or more. The chain links TRBV7-9 to TRBJ1-1; TRBD1 matches 8 bases. Germline V gene lookup returns CDR1 SEHNR and CDR2 FQNEAQ (reference sequence). This CDR3 has 17 amino acids. Unmatched junction bases numbered 12, after V lost 5 bases and J lost 1 base. CDR3 nucleotides: TGTGCCAGCAGCCTACTGGGAGGAGGACAGGGGAACACTGAAGCTTTCTTT. Its protein is CASSLLGGGQGNTEAFF.